The next 16 T cell receptor beta chains were all read from a single sample in a study of TET2 disruption in CD19-targeted CAR T cells listed by TCRdb under 2018. Library construction relied on the immunoSEQ multiplex PCR assay. Held by TCRdb, this immuneACCESS table contains in-frame sequences only and omits some clones. Under half of the omission traces to an unresolved V gene where checked; the cause of the rest is unknown. This sample's table has entries for fewer than 30,000 clones. The ten largest account for 1.9% of the sample. What the treatment or condition label conveys for this sample: autologous CTL019 cells: CD19 CAR with 4-1BB and CD3 zeta domains. Their antigens remain unidentified. Sample: CD8- CAR+ T cells sorted from cultured blood T cells, taken for CD19 CAR T cell therapy. The cell subset or site label of this sample denotes: CD8-negative CAR-positive T cells from the infusion product. The receptors were gathered from a man between 65 and 85 years old with chronic lymphocytic leukemia.

As to this clone: The read terminates 3 residues before the CDR3 end, so the remaining end is supplied by the germline J gene. The chain is built from TRBV2 and TRBJ1-6; D is unresolved. This CDR3 region has 13 residues. Germline CDR1 SNHLY, CDR2 FYNNEI. The V end was cut by 8 bases, the J end by 4 bases, with 9 bases between. CDR3 sequence: CASWAAYNSPLHF. Incomplete CDR3 DNA: TGTGCCAGCTGGGCAGCATATAATTCACCC. Together with reference TRBV2 and TRBJ1-6, the CDR3 gives the full variable domain: EPEVTQTPSHQVTQMGQEVILRCVPISNHLYFYWYRQILGQKVEFLVSFYNNEISEKSEIFDDQFSVERPDGSNFTLKIRSTKLEDSAMYFCASWAAYNSPLHFGNGTRLTVT.

Concerning this clone: Sequencing ends 3 residues short of the CDR3 end; the germline J gene provides the rest. The chain joins TRBV28 to TRBJ2-1; maybe TRBD2 (6 bases). Trimming pared 2 bases from V and 7 bases from J, leaving 12 bases between. This CDR3 region has 14 residues. Per germline, CDR1 MDHEN and CDR2 SYDVKM. CDR3: CASSLRSRGNEQFF. The DNA read from the CDR3 is TGTGCCAGCAGTTTACGTTCCCGGGGGAATGAG. Based on the CDR3 plus reference TRBV28 and TRBJ2-1, the full variable domain is DVKVTQSSRYLVKRTGEKVFLECVQDMDHENMFWYRQDPGLGLRLIYFSYDVKMKEKGDIPEGYSVSREKKERFSLILESASTNQTSMYLCASSLRSRGNEQFFGPGTRLTVL.

Comments on this clone: Sequencing ends 3 residues short of the CDR3 end; the germline J gene provides the rest. V gene TRBV7-2 combines with J gene TRBJ1-1; weak D call: TRBD1 (6 bases). The CDR3 covers 15 residues. Trimming removed 4 bases from V and 4 bases from J, with 16 bases in between. Germline CDR1 and CDR2: SGHTA and FQGNSA. Incomplete CDR3 DNA: TGTGCCAGCAGCTCCGTTCCAGGGGTGGGCACTGAA. Its translation is CASSSVPGVGTE. The complete CDR3 sequence is CASSSVPGVGTEAFF.

On this clone itself: The CDR3 extends 3 residues past the end of the read, so its final part is completed from the germline J gene. The chain carries TRBV5-5 and TRBJ2-5; no firm D call. This CDR3 is built from 14 residues. Germline CDR1 is SGHKS and CDR2 is YYEKEE (reference sequence). V lost 4 bases to trimming and J lost 0 bases, with 10 bases between them. The sequenced part of the CDR3 DNA is TGTGCCAGCAGCCTGACTTTGTACCAAGAGACC. Translation gives CASSLTLYQET. The entire CDR3 reads CASSLTLYQETQYF.

On this clone: The CDR3 end falls 3 residues outside the read, so it is completed with the germline J gene. This rearrangement joins TRBV7-9 to TRBJ2-4; weak D call: TRBD2 (7 bases). Germline lookup yields CDR1 SEHNR and CDR2 FQNEAQ (reference sequence). This CDR3 is 14 amino acids long. CDR3 sequence: CASSFGGRLDGQYF. CDR3 bases read: TGTGCCAGCAGCTTCGGGGGGCGATTAGATGGT.

Concerning this clone itself: The CDR3 extends 3 residues past the end of the read, so its final part is completed from the germline J gene. This rearrangement joins TRBV7-7 to TRBJ2-4; D is perhaps TRBD2 (6 bases). The CDR3 loop spans 15 amino acids. CDR1 and CDR2 from the germline V gene are SSHAT and FNYEAQ (reference sequence). The CDR3 bases that were read are TGTGCCAGCAGCTTAGCTTGGACTATACAAGAGACT. Translation: CASSLAWTIQET. The whole CDR3 reads CASSLAWTIQETQYF.

Note on this clone: The CDR3 end lies 3 residues beyond the end of the read and is filled in from the germline J gene. The rearrangement uses TRBV29-1 and TRBJ1-2, with TRBD1 identical over 9 bases. CDR3 length equals 12 residues. Germline-derived CDR1 and CDR2 are SQVTM and ANQGSEA. V lost 5 bases to trimming and J lost 4 bases; unmatched junction nucleotides: 2. The chain's CDR3 is CSVRTGAYGYTF. The sequenced CDR3 bases are TGCAGCGTTCGGACAGGGGCCTATGGC.

As to this clone: The CDR3 extends 3 residues past the end of the read, so its final part is completed from the germline J gene. V usage is TRBV29-1 and J usage is TRBJ1-2, with 8 positions matching TRBD1. V lost 2 bases, J lost 4 bases, and 3 bases stayed unmatched. CDR1 is SQVTM and CDR2 is ANQGSEA in the germline V gene. The CDR3 totals 13 residues. This CDR3 reads CSVERQGTYGYTF. Incomplete CDR3 DNA: TGCAGCGTTGAAAGACAGGGGACCTATGGC. Based on the CDR3 plus reference TRBV29-1 and TRBJ1-2, the full variable domain is SAVISQKPSRDICQRGTSLTIQCQVDSQVTMMFWYRQQPGQSLTLIATANQGSEATYESGFVIDKFPISRPNLTFSTLTVSNMSPEDSSIYLCSVERQGTYGYTFGSGTRLTVV.

Regarding this clone: The CDR3 end falls 3 residues outside the read, so it is completed with the germline J gene. V gene TRBV28 combines with J gene TRBJ2-7; tentatively, D is TRBD1 (6 bases). Germline V gene lookup returns CDR1 MDHEN and CDR2 SYDVKM. The CDR3 totals 14 residues. V was trimmed by 8 bases and J by 2 bases, leaving 16 bases between them. The sequenced CDR3 bases are TGTGCCAGCGGACCCGGACAGCCCCCCTACGAG. This encodes CASGPGQPPYE. The complete CDR3 reads CASGPGQPPYEQYF. Supplemented by reference TRBV28 and TRBJ2-7, the full variable domain reads DVKVTQSSRYLVKRTGEKVFLECVQDMDHENMFWYRQDPGLGLRLIYFSYDVKMKEKGDIPEGYSVSREKKERFSLILESASTNQTSMYLCASGPGQPPYEQYFGPGTRLTVT.

In regard to this clone: The CDR3 goes on 3 residues after the read ends, and that part is filled in from the germline J gene. The chain is built from TRBV18 and TRBJ2-4; D gene unclear. V lost 2 bases and J 9 bases, leaving 8 bases between the germline ends. Germline-derived CDR1 and CDR2 are KGHSH and LQKENI. The CDR3 loop spans 12 amino acids. CDR3 sequence: CASSPVPGIQYF. The DNA read from the CDR3 is TGTGCCAGCTCACCAGTCCCCGGCATT.

Concerning this clone: The read falls 3 residues short of the CDR3 end, and the missing part is taken from the germline J gene. This sample includes further DNA sequences coding for the same CDR3. The rearrangement joins TRBV5-1 to TRBJ2-4; D might be TRBD1 (5 bases). Germline V CDR1 and CDR2: SGHRS, YFSETQ. The CDR3 sequence is 14 residues long. The sequenced part of the CDR3 DNA is TGCGCCAGCAGCTTGGCAGGGAATCGGTATGGT. This encodes CASSLAGNRYG. In full, the CDR3 is CASSLAGNRYGQYF.

A word on this clone: The CDR3 end falls 3 residues outside the read, so it is completed with the germline J gene. The genes are TRBV11-2 and TRBJ2-5; D is perhaps TRBD1 (5 bases). CDR3 size: 15 residues. Germline lookup yields CDR1 SGHAT and CDR2 FQNNGV. Trimming left V 0 bases short and J 5 bases short, with 13 bases between. The CDR3 loop is CASSLEMVRGETQYF. The CDR3 bases that were read are TGTGCCAGCAGCTTAGAGATGGTTAGGGGTGAGACC. Full variable domain (missing parts from reference TRBV11-2 and TRBJ2-5): EAGVAQSPRYKIIEKRQSVAFWCNPISGHATLYWYQQILGQGPKLLIQFQNNGVVDDSQLPKDRFSAERLKGVDSTLKIQPAKLEDSAVYLCASSLEMVRGETQYFGPGTRLLVL.

Points on this clone: Read data end 3 residues before the CDR3 end; the end is taken from the germline J gene. The chain combines TRBV20-1 with TRBJ2-4; D gene uncertain. Germline V gene sequence: CDR1 DFQATT, CDR2 SNEGSKA (reference sequence). The CDR3 length is 13 residues. The covered CDR3 bases are TGCAGTGCTAGAGAGCCAGGCAATCAGCCT. It encodes CSAREPGNQP. The full CDR3 is CSAREPGNQPQYF.

As concerns this clone: Read coverage stops 3 residues before the CDR3 terminus; the germline J gene supplies the remainder. The V and J genes are TRBV5-8 and TRBJ2-3, with a possible D match to TRBD1 (6 bases). Germline CDR1 and CDR2: SGHTS and YDEGEE. CDR3 length: 15 residues. CDR3 residues: CASSFRGTGNQPQYF. The CDR3 bases that were read are TGTGCCAGCAGCTTCAGGGGCACGGGCAATCAGCCG.

To note about this clone: The read ends 3 residues shy of where the CDR3 ends; the end is completed using the germline J gene. The V gene is TRBV18, the J gene TRBJ2-4; 7 bases are shared with TRBD1. This CDR3 has 14 residues. Germline CDR1 reads KGHSH; CDR2 reads LQKENI. The sequenced part of the CDR3 DNA is TGTGCCAGCTCACAACAGGGGCCGCCGGAGACT. This codes for CASSQQGPPET. The full CDR3 sequence reads CASSQQGPPETQYF.

Remarks on this clone: Germline is not matched at one junction end, which may reflect a read error. The read gets to within 3 residues of the CDR3 end, and the germline J gene fills in the rest. J is TRBJ2-3 and V is TRBV5-1, with D maybe TRBD2 (7 bases). This CDR3 comprises 14 residues. Germline V gene sequence: CDR1 SGHRS, CDR2 YFSETQ. The CDR3 DNA, read in part, is TGCGCCAGCAGCTTAGGCGGGGGCCCAGAGACG. Amino acids: CASSLGGGPET. The whole CDR3 reads CASSLGGGPETQYF.